One TCR beta chain is described in this entry. It was with a sample-barcoded 5' primer and a J-beta primer mix that a second PCR of roughly 6 to 12 cycles was run. Researchers report that a template-switch adaptor with 12 random nucleotides tagged each cDNA molecule. Each CDR3 protein is one row after TCRdb ran MiXCR on the 5' RACE reads. The sample yields 1,500,000 or so distinct CDR3 sequences, 35% to 45% seen once. The data were obtained in a study of blood T cells in healthy people across ages. Trimming cost V 3 bases and J 3 bases, with 21 bases left between them. The length of the CDR3 is 17 residues. Germline CDR1 SEHNR, CDR2 FQNEAQ (reference sequence).

Material for sequencing was blood. This chain connects TRBV7-9 to TRBJ2-7; D might be TRBD2 (6 bases). This TCR was recovered from a woman between 18 and 29 years old in good health. The CDR3 sequence is CASSFSPSAGAYYEQYF. The CDR3 DNA reads as TGTGCCAGCAGCTTCTCCCCTAGCGCTGGGGCTTACTACGAGCAGTACTTC.